The next 14 T cell receptor beta chains were all read from a single sample in a study of CD8+ T cells in alopecia areata (dated by TCRdb to 2016 to 2019). According to the study, the label for this sample's time point signals: about four weeks on oral tofacitinib. The treatment or condition label, read with the paper, signifies: oral pan-JAK inhibitor, 5-10 mg twice daily. Libraries were built with the immunoSEQ multiplex PCR assay. To provide template for TCR sequencing, every sample had RNA extracted and reverse transcribed into cDNA. TCRdb provides this immuneACCESS table in a form limited to in-frame rearrangements. Some clones are lacking; in checked studies, under half of them reflect an unresolved V gene, and why the rest are absent is not known. In this sample the table shows 100,000 to 150,000 clones, approximately 59% of which occur a single time. The top ten clones comprise approximately 31% of the sample.

This specimen was CD8+ T cells sorted from blood, taken at week 4, from a patient treated with tofacitinib. Receptors originate from a human donor with alopecia areata.

This clone was detected only once. The rearrangement uses TRBV7-9 and TRBJ2-1, with 10 positions matching TRBD1. The CDR3 spans 13 residues. Germline V CDR1 and CDR2: SEHNR, FQNEAQ (reference sequence). J gave up 8 bases and V 5 bases, and 3 bases lay outside the gene matches. CDR3 in amino acids: CASSLDRGDEQFF. The CDR3 DNA sequence: TGTGCCAGCAGCCTGGACAGGGGGGATGAGCAGTTCTTC. Combining the CDR3 with reference TRBV7-9 and TRBJ2-1 gives the whole variable domain DTGVSQNPRHKITKRGQNVTFRCDPISEHNRLYWYRQTLGQGPEFLTYFQNEAQLEKSRLLSDRFSAERPKGSFSTLEIQRTEQGDSAMYLCASSLDRGDEQFFGPGTRLTVL.

The chain links TRBV13 to TRBJ2-1; 7 nucleotides agree with TRBD2. The CDR3 has 15 residues. Germline values: CDR1 PRHDT, CDR2 FYEKMQ (reference sequence). V lost 7 bases and J lost 0; bases outside the gene matches: 6. The CDR3 spells CASTGEGSSYNEQFF. The DNA for the CDR3 is TGTGCCAGCACCGGGGAGGGAAGCTCCTACAATGAGCAGTTCTTC.

The chain carries TRBV27 and TRBJ2-7; D is undetermined. CDR1 is MNHEY, CDR2 SMNVEV, per germline (reference sequence). V was clipped by 2 bases and J by 3 bases, with 11 bases between them. The CDR3 covers 14 residues. CDR3 sequence (DNA): TGTGCCAGCAGTTTAGTTTCCGAAAACTACGAGCAGTACTTC. Its protein product is CASSLVSENYEQYF.

This clone has at least ten counts. This sequence joins TRBV30 and TRBJ1-2; the D is unclear. The CDR3 is 13 amino acids. In germline, CDR1 is GTSNPN, CDR2 SVGIG (reference sequence). V shed 4 bases and J shed 3 bases, with 12 bases lying between them. The DNA for the CDR3 is TGTGCCTGGACTGACACAGCGGACTATGGCTACACCTTC. Residues: CAWTDTADYGYTF.

Comment on this clone: Mismatch with germline at one junction end may stem from a read error. This chain connects TRBV2 to TRBJ1-2; the D gene is possibly TRBD1 (6 bases). Germline loops: CDR1 SNHLY, CDR2 FYNNEI. CDR3 size: 14 residues. CDR3 nucleotide sequence: TGTGCCAGCAGGGGACCAGGGGCTAAGTATGGCTACACCTTC. Translating it yields CASRGPGAKYGYTF.

The chain combines TRBV7-9 with TRBJ1-2, with unresolved D. V gave up 2 bases and J gave up 2 bases, with 6 bases separating them. The CDR3 is 13 residues long. Germline values: CDR1 SEHNR, CDR2 FQNEAQ (reference sequence). The CDR3 loop is CASSLRSNYGYTF. CDR3 bases: TGTGCCAGCAGCTTAAGATCGAACTATGGCTACACCTTC.

A few counts support this clone. The chain links TRBV5-6 to TRBJ2-5; no clear D. The CDR3 totals 13 residues. CDR1 is SGHDT and CDR2 is YYEEEE in the germline V gene. V lost 0 bases and J 5 bases, leaving 8 bases between the germline ends. The CDR3 protein is CASSLVEEETQYF. As DNA, the CDR3 is TGTGCCAGCAGCTTGGTGGAAGAGGAGACCCAGTACTTC.

Only a few counts were recorded for this clone. The genes are TRBV15 and TRBJ1-2; 7 positions match TRBD1. CDR1 and CDR2 (germline): LNHNV, YYDKDF (reference sequence). The length of the CDR3 is 13 residues. V lost 9 bases, J lost 1 base, and 5 bases stayed unmatched. In nucleotides, the CDR3 is TGTGCCACGGGGGACAGCGGTAACTATGGCTACACCTTC. Its translation: CATGDSGNYGYTF. Based on the CDR3 plus reference TRBV15 and TRBJ1-2, the full variable domain is DAMVIQNPRYQVTQFGKPVTLSCSQTLNHNVMYWYQQKSSQAPKLLFHYYDKDFNNEADTPDNFQSRRPNTSFCFLDIRSPGLGDTAMYLCATGDSGNYGYTFGSGTRLTVV.

The chain employs TRBV27 and TRBJ2-5; D gene unclear. V shed 8 bases and J shed 4 bases, with 11 bases lying between them. The CDR3 has 12 amino acids. Looked up from germline, CDR1 is MNHEY and CDR2 is SMNVEV (reference sequence). CDR3 nucleotides: TGTGCCAGCGGTCCGGGTACAGAGACCCAGTACTTC. Amino acids: CASGPGTETQYF.

The chain joins TRBV2 to TRBJ2-1, with D perhaps matching TRBD1 (5 bases). This CDR3 is built from 12 residues. Deletions cut 7 bases from V and 5 bases from J, with 9 bases between. Germline V gives CDR1 SNHLY, CDR2 FYNNEI. The chain's CDR3 is CASMSRDNEQFF. In nucleotides, the CDR3 is TGTGCCAGCATGAGCAGGGACAATGAGCAGTTCTTC.

This clone was observed once. The chain couples TRBV30 to TRBJ1-5; 8 bases line up with TRBD1. This CDR3 region has 15 residues. From germline, CDR1 is GTSNPN and CDR2 SVGIG (reference sequence). The V segment lost 3 bases and the J segment 2 bases; nucleotides outside the gene matches: 6. CDR3 in DNA: TGTGCCTGGAGCCAGGGGGCGAGCGGCAATCAGCCCCAGCATTTT. Amino acids: CAWSQGASGNQPQHF.

The V and J genes are TRBV6-5 and TRBJ1-1; TRBD1 might be the D (6 bases). The CDR3 covers 13 residues. V was pared by 0 bases and J by 11 bases, with 13 bases between. Germline assignment: CDR1 MNHEY and CDR2 SVGAGI. The CDR3 bases are TGTGCCAGCAGTTACTCGATCAGCAGGGGCGCTTTCTTT. It is translated as CASSYSISRGAFF.

This clone was detected only a few times. The gene calls are TRBV25-1 and TRBJ2-5; the D is unclear. CDR3 length: 12 amino acids. CDR1 and CDR2 (germline): MGHDK, SYGVNS. Trimming took 0 bases from V and 4 from J, leaving 3 bases between them. CDR3 region: CASSEYRETQYF. The CDR3 bases are TGTGCCAGCAGTGAATATCGAGAGACCCAGTACTTC.

This chain connects TRBV13 to TRBJ1-1; 10 nucleotides agree with TRBD1. Unmatched junction bases numbered 12, after V lost 10 bases and J lost 4 bases. The germline CDR1 and CDR2 sequences are PRHDT and FYEKMQ (reference sequence). There are 15 residues in the CDR3. The CDR3 loop reads CATEGTGAIGTEAFF. The CDR3 DNA reads TGTGCCACCGAGGGGACAGGGGCAATCGGCACTGAAGCTTTCTTT.